Here is one T cell receptor (beta chain) with its context. The sample belongs to a study of cytomegalovirus exposure and HLA in healthy donors. This CDR3 is built from 15 residues. Germline V gene sequence: CDR1 MNHEY, CDR2 SMNVEV (reference sequence). J gave up 8 bases and V 6 bases, and 10 bases lay outside the gene matches. A multiplex PCR was run with 60 Vbeta primers and 13 Jbeta primers. Measured with immunoSEQ multiplex PCR; TCRdb has only the in-frame clones, and not every one. The table shows 95,000 to 130,000 clones, with approximately 81% occurring only once. The material sequenced was PBMCs. The receptor was derived from a woman aged 25 to 45 in good health and CMV-seronegative. The chain links TRBV27 to TRBJ2-1; 10 bases are shared with TRBD2. The CDR3 nucleotides are TGTGCCAGCAGGCACCTAGCGGGAGTATTCGATGAGCAGTTCTTC. Translation: CASRHLAGVFDEQFF.